This T cell receptor (beta chain) came from a study of T cells expressing NK-cell markers. 5'RACE template switching built TCR beta cDNA with unique molecular identifiers. TCRdb re-called the 5' RACE reads and gives one entry per CDR3 protein, without DNA. The sample shows some 150,000 distinct CDR3 sequences, and around 12% sits with its ten largest clones. The CDR3 totals 14 residues. Germline-derived CDR1 and CDR2 are LGHNA and YSLEER. This sequence joins TRBV4-3 and TRBJ2-5; TCRdb reports TRBD1, a call that lacks DNA to check it against. Sequenced material: blood T cells: a sorted CD56 or NKG2C T cell subset, CD4+ or CD8+ T cells, or bulk PBMC T cells (not recorded which). The TCR was taken from a man aged 18 to 30 in good health. The CDR3 reads CASSQDRGVETQYF.